This T cell receptor (beta chain) was captured in a study of T cell responses to AZD1222 COVID-19 vaccine. This table comes from immunoSEQ multiplex PCR, and its TCRdb copy is limited to in-frame clones, with some not included. The sample carries roughly 180,000 clones, 85% to 95% recorded once. The sample consisted of peripheral blood, taken 28 days after the second AZD1222 dose. The source of this sequence is an adult who received the AZD1222 COVID-19 vaccine.

The CDR3 DNA is TGTGCCAGCAGCCGGGACACCCTTTTGGGCTATGGCTACACCTTC. Its protein product is CASSRDTLLGYGYTF. The chain recombines TRBV2 with TRBJ1-2, with TRBD1 as a possible D gene (6 bases). The CDR3 has 15 amino acids. V lost 6 bases and J lost 4, with 18 bases in between. The germline CDR1 and CDR2 sequences are SNHLY and FYNNEI.